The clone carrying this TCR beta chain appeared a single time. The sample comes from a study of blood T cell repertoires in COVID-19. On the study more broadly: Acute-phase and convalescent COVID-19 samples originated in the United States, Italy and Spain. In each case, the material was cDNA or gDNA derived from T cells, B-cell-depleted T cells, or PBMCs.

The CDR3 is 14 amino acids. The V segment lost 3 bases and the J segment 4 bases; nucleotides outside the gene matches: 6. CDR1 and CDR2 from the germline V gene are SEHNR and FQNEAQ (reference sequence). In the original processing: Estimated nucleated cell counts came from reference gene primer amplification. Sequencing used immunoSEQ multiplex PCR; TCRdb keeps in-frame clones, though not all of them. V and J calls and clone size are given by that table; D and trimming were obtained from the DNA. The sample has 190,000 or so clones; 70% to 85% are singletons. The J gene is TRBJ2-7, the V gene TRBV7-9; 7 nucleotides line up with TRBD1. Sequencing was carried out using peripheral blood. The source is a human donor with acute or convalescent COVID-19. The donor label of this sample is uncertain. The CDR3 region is CASSFPDREYEQYF. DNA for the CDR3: TGTGCCAGCAGCTTCCCCGACAGGGAGTACGAGCAGTACTTC.